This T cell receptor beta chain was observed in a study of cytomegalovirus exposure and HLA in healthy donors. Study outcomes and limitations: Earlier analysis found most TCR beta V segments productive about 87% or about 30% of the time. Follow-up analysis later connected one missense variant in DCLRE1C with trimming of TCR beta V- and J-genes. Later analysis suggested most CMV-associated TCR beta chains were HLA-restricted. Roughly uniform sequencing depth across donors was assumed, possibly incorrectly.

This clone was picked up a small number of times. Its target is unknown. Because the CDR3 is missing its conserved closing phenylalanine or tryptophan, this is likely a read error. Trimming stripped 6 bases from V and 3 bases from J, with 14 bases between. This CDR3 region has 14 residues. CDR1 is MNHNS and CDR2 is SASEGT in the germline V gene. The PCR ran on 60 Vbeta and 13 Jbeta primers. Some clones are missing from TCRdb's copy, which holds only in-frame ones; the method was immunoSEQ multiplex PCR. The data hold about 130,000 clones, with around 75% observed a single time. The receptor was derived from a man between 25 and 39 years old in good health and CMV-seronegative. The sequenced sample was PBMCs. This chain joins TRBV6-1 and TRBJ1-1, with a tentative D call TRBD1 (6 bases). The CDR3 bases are TGTGCCAGCAGGGCAGGGGCGGATCACACTGAAGCTTTCGTT. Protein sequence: CASRAGADHTEAFV.